This T cell receptor beta chain was obtained from a study of cytomegalovirus exposure and HLA in healthy donors. General study results and limits: Some segments of the V type, notably TRBV6-2 and TRBV6-3, were excluded as indistinguishable. Accounts indicate the classifier identified cytomegalovirus status with strong specificity and sensitivity. A prior analysis recorded that most TCR beta V segments were productive about 87% or about 30% of the time.

A word on this clone: Its cognate antigen is unknown.

The study ran its PCR with 60 Vbeta and 13 Jbeta primers. Clones were read by immunoSEQ multiplex PCR, and TCRdb kept only the in-frame ones, dropping some. The data contain 150,000 to 200,000 clones, roughly 90% of them singletons. The V segment lost 3 bases and the J segment 9 bases; nucleotides outside the gene matches: 9. Germline CDR1 is SGHNT and CDR2 is YENEEA. This CDR3 contains 15 residues. The sequencing sample was made of PBMCs. The sequence was collected from a boy younger than 10 in good health and CMV-seronegative. The chain is built from TRBV11-3 and TRBJ2-1; TRBD2 matches 9 bases. The CDR3 loop is CASSFSSSGSGEQFF. CDR3 DNA: TGTGCCAGCAGCTTTTCGAGTAGCGGGAGTGGTGAGCAGTTCTTC.